This TCR beta chain was sequenced for a study of cytomegalovirus exposure and HLA in healthy donors. The CDR3 totals 14 residues. CDR1 is SQVTM, CDR2 ANQGSEA, per germline. This clone was seen only a few times. At one end the junction does not follow the germline gene, possibly because of a read error. Both 60 Vbeta primers and 13 Jbeta primers went into the PCR. The data were produced by immunoSEQ multiplex PCR, yet TCRdb's version contains in-frame clones alone and is incomplete. In the table there are 100,000 to 150,000 clones, about 10% of which are singletons. This clonotype was obtained from a woman between 35 and 50 years old in good health and CMV-seropositive. Sequenced material: PBMCs. The V gene is TRBV29-1, the J gene TRBJ2-5, with D tentatively TRBD1 (7 bases). DNA for the CDR3: TGCAGCGTCGAAGGCAGGGGGGACCAAGAGACCCAGTACTTC. Translation: CSVEGRGDQETQYF.